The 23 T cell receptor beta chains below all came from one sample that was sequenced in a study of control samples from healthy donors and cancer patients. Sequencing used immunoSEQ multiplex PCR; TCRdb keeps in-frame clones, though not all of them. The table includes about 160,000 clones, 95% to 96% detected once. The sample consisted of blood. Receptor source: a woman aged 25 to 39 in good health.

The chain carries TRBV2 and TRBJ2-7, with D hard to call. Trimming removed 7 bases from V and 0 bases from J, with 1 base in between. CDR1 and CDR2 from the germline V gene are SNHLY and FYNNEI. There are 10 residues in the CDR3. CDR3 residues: CASNSYEQYF. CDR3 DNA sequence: TGTGCCAGCAACTCCTACGAGCAGTACTTC.

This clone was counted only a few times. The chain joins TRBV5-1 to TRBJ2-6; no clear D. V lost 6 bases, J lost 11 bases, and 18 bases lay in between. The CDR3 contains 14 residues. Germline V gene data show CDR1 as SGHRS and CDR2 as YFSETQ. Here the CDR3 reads CASNPGGVNDVLTF. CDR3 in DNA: TGCGCCAGCAATCCGGGTGGGGTAAACGACGTCCTGACTTTC. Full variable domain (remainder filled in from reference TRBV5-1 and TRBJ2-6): KAGVTQTPRYLIKTRGQQVTLSCSPISGHRSVSWYQQTPGQGLQFLFEYFSETQRNKGNFPGRFSGRQFSNSRSEMNVSTLELGDSALYLCASNPGGVNDVLTFGAGSRLTVL.

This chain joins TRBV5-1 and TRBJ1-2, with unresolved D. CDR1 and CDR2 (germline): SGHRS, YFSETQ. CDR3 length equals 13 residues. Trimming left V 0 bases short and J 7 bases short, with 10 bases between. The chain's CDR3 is CASSLVETGGYTF. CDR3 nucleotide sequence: TGCGCCAGCAGCTTGGTCGAGACTGGTGGCTACACCTTC.

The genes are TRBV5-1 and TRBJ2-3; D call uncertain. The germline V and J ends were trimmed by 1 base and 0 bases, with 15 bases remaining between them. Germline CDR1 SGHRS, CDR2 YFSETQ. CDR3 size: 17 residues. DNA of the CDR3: TGCGCCAGCAGCTTGAGTACGGGCGGCCTCAGCACAGATACGCAGTATTTT. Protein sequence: CASSLSTGGLSTDTQYF. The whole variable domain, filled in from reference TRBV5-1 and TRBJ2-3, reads KAGVTQTPRYLIKTRGQQVTLSCSPISGHRSVSWYQQTPGQGLQFLFEYFSETQRNKGNFPGRFSGRQFSNSRSEMNVSTLELGDSALYLCASSLSTGGLSTDTQYFGPGTRLTVL.

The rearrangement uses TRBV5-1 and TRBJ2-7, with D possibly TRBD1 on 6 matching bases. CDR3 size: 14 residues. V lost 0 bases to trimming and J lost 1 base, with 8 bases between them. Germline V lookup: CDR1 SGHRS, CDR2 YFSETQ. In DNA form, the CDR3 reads TGCGCCAGCAGCTTGGCGGGACATTCCTACGAGCAGTACTTC. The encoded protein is CASSLAGHSYEQYF.

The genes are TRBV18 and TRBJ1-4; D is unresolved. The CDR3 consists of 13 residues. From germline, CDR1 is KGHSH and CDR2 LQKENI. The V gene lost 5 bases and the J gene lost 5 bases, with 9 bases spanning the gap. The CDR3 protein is CASSKIENEKLFF. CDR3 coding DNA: TGTGCCAGCTCAAAGATAGAAAATGAAAAACTGTTTTTT.

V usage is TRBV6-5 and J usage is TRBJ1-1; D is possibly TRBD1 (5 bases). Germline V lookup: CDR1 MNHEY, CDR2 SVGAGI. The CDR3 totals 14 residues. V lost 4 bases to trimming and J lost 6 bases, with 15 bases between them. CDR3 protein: CASSWNSGTSEAFF. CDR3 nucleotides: TGTGCCAGCAGTTGGAACTCCGGGACTTCTGAAGCTTTCTTT.

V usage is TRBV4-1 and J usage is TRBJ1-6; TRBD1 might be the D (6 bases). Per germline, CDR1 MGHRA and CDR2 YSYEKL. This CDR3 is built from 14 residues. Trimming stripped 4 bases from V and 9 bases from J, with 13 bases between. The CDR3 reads CASSPGGGRSPLHF. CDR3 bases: TGCGCCAGCAGCCCAGGAGGGGGTCGTTCACCCCTCCACTTT.

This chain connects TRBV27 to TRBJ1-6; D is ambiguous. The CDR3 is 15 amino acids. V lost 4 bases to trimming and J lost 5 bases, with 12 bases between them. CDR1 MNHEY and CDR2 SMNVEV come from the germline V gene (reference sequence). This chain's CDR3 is CASSSGDPNNSPLHF. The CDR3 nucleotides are TGTGCCAGCAGTTCCGGGGATCCCAATAATTCACCCCTCCACTTT.

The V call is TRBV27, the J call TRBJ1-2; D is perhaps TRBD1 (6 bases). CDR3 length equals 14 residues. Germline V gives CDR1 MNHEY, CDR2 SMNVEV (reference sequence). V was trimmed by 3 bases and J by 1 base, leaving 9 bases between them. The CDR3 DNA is TGTGCCAGCAGTTTTGCAGGGGTTAACTATGGCTACACCTTC. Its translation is CASSFAGVNYGYTF.

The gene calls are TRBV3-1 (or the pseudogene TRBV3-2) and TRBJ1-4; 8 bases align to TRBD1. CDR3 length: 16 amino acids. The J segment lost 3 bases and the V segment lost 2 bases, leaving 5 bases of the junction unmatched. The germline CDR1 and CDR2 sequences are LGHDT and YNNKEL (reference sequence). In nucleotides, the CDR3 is TGTGCCAGCAGCCAACCGACGACAGGGGCTAATGAAAAACTGTTTTTT. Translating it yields CASSQPTTGANEKLFF.

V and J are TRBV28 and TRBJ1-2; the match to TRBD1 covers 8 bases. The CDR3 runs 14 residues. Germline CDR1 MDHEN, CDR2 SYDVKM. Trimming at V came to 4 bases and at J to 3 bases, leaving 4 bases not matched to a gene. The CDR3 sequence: CASSSDRGDYGYTF. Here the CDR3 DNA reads TGTGCCAGCAGTTCCGACAGGGGAGACTATGGCTACACCTTC.

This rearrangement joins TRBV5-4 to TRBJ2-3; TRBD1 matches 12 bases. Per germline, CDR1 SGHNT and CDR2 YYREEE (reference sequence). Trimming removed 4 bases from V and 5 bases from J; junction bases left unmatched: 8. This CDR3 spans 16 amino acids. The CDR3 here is CASSVPGQGAIDTQYF. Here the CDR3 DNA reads TGTGCCAGCAGCGTCCCGGGACAGGGGGCAATAGATACGCAGTATTTT. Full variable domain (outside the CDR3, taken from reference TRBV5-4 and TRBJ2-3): ETGVTQSPTHLIKTRGQQVTLRCSSQSGHNTVSWYQQALGQGPQFIFQYYREEENGRGNFPPRFSGLQFPNYSSELNVNALELDDSALYLCASSVPGQGAIDTQYFGPGTRLTVL.

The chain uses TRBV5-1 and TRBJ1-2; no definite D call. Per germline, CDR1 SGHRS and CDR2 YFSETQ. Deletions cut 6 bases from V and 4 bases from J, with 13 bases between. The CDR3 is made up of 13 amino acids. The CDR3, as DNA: TGCGCCAGCACCTCGGACGGGCTCTATGGCTACACCTTC. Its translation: CASTSDGLYGYTF.

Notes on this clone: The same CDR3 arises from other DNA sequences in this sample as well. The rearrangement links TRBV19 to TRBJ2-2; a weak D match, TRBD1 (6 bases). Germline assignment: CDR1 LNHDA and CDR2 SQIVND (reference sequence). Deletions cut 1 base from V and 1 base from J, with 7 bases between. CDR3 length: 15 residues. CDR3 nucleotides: TGTGCCAGTAGTATAGGGACAGTGAACACCGGGGAGCTGTTTTTT. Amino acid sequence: CASSIGTVNTGELFF.

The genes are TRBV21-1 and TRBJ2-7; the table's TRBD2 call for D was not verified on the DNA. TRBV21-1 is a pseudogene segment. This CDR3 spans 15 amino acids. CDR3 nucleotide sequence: TGTGCCAGCAGCGCCCCACGCGAGGGTACATACGAGCAGTACTTC. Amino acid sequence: CASSAPREGTYEQYF.

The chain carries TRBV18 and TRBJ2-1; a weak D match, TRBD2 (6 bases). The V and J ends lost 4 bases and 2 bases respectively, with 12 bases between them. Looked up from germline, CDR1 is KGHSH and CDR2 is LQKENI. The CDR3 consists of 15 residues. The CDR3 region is CASSLLANTYNEQFF. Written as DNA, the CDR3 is TGTGCCAGCTCACTCCTAGCGAATACCTACAATGAGCAGTTCTTC.

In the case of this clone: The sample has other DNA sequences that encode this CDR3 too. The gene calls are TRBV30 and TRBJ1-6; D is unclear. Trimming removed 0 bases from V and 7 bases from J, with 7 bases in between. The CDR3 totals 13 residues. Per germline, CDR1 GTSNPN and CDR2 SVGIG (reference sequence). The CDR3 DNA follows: TGTGCCTGGAGTGTTGGACCGAATTCACCCCTCCACTTT. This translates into CAWSVGPNSPLHF. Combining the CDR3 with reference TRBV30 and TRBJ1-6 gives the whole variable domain SQTIHQWPATLVQPVGSPLSLECTVEGTSNPNLYWYRQAAGRGLQLLFYSVGIGQISSEVPQNLSASRPQDRQFILSSKKLLLSDSGFYLCAWSVGPNSPLHFGNGTRLTVT.

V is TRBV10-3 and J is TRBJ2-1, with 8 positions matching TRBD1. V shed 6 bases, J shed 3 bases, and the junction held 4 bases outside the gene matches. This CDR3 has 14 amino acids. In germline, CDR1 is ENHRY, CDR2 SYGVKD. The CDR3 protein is CAISGQGNYNEQFF. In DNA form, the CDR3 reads TGTGCCATCAGCGGACAGGGTAACTACAATGAGCAGTTCTTC.

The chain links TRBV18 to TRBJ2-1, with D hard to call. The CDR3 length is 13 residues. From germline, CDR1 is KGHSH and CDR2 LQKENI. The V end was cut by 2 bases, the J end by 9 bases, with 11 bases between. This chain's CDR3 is CASSPVRLVEQFF. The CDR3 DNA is TGTGCCAGCTCACCAGTTCGGCTCGTTGAGCAGTTCTTC.

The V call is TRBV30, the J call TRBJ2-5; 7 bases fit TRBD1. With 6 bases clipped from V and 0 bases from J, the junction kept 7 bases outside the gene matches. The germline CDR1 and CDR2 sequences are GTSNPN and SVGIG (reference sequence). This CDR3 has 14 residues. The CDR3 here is CACNRDSHQETQYF. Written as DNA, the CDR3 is TGTGCCTGCAACCGGGACAGTCACCAAGAGACCCAGTACTTC.

Here the CDR3 reads CASRPRGGLSSNQPQHF. CDR3 DNA sequence: TGTGCCAGCAGGCCTCGGGGGGGTCTATCGAGCAATCAGCCCCAGCATTTT. The rearrangement links TRBV28 to TRBJ1-5; D might be TRBD1 (5 bases). This CDR3 spans 17 amino acids. Trimming stripped 6 bases from V and 1 base from J, with 19 bases between. Germline CDR1 MDHEN, CDR2 SYDVKM.

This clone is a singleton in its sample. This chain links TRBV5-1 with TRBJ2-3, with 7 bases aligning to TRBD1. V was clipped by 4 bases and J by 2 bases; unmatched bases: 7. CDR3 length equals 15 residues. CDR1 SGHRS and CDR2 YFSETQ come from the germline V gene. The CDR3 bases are TGCGCCAGCAGCAAAAAGACAGGGAACACAGATACGCAGTATTTT. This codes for CASSKKTGNTDTQYF.